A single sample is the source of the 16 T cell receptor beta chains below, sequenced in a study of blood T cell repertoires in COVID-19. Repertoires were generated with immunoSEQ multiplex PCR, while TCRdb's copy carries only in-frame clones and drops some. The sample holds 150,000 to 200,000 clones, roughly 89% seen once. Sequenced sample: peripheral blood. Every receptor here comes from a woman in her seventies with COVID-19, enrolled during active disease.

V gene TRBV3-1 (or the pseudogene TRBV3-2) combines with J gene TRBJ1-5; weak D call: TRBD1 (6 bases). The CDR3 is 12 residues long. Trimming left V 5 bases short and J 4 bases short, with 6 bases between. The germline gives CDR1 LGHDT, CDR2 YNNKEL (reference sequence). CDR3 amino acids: CASSDRNQPQHF. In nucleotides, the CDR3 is TGTGCCAGCAGCGACAGGAATCAGCCCCAGCATTTT.

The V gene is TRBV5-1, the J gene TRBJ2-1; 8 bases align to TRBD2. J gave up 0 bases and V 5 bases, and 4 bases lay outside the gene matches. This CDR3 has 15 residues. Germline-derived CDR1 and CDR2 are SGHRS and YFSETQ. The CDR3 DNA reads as TGCGCCAGCAGTCGTAGCGGGACCTCCTACAATGAGCAGTTCTTC. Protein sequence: CASSRSGTSYNEQFF.

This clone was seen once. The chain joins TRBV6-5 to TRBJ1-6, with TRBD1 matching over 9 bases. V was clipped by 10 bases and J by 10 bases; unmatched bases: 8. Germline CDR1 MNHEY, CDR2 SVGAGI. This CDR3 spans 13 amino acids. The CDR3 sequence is CANSDRGESPLHF. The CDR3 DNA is TGTGCCAATTCGGACAGGGGAGAATCACCCCTCCACTTT.

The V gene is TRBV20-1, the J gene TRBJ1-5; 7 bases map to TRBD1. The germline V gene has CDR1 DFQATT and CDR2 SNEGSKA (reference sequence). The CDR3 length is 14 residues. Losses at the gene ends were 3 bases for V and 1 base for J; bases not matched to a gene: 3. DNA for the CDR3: TGCAGTGCTAGTAGGGGGCGAAGCAATCAGCCCCAGCATTTT. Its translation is CSASRGRSNQPQHF.

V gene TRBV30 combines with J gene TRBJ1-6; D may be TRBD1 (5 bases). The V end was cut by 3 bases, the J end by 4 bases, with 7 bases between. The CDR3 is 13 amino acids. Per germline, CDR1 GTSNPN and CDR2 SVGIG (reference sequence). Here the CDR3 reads CAWRTGYNSPLHF. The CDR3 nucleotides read TGTGCCTGGAGAACAGGTTATAATTCACCCCTCCACTTT.

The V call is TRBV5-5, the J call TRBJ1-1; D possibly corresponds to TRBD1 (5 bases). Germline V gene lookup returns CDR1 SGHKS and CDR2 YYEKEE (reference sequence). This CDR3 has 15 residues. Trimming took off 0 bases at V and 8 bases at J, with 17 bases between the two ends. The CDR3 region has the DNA TGTGCCAGCAGCTTGGATCAAATCAGGGTTGGGGAAGCTTTCTTT. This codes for CASSLDQIRVGEAFF.

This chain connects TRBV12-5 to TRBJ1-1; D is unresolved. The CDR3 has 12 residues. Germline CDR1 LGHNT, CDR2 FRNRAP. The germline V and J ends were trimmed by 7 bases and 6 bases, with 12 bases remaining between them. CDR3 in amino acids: CASAKPGPEAFF. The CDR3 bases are TGTGCTAGTGCAAAACCAGGCCCTGAAGCTTTCTTT.

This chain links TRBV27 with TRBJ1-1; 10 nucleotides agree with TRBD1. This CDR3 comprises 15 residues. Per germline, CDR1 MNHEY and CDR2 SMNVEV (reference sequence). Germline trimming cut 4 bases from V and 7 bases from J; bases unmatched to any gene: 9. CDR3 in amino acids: CASSSYRTGGYEAFF. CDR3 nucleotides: TGTGCCAGCAGTTCATACCGGACAGGGGGTTATGAAGCTTTCTTT.

The CDR3 reads CSVEVTGYEQYF. In DNA form, the CDR3 reads TGCAGCGTTGAAGTTACCGGCTACGAGCAGTACTTC. The chain has TRBV29-1 and TRBJ2-7, with D unresolved. This CDR3 region has 12 residues. The ends were cut back, 1 base at V and 3 bases at J, with 7 bases in the middle. The germline V gene encodes CDR1 SQVTM and CDR2 ANQGSEA.

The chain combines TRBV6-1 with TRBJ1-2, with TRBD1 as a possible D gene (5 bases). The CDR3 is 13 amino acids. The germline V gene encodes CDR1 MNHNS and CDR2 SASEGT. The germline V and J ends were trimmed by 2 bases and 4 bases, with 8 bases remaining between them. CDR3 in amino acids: CASSEQGGYGYTF. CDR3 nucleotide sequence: TGTGCCAGCAGTGAACAGGGAGGCTATGGCTACACCTTC.

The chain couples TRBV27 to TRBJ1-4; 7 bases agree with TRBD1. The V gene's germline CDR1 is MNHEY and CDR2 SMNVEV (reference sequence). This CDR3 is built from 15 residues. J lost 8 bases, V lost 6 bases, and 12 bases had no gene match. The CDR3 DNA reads TGTGCCAGCAGGCGTGCAGACAGGGAATCGGAAAAACTGTTTTTT. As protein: CASRRADRESEKLFF.

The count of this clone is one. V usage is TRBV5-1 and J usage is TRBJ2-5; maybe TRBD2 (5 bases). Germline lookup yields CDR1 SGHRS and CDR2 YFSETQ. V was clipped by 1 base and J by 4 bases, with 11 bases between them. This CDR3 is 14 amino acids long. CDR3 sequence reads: CASSLRSGGETQYF. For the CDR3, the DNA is TGCGCCAGCAGCTTGAGAAGCGGTGGAGAGACCCAGTACTTC.

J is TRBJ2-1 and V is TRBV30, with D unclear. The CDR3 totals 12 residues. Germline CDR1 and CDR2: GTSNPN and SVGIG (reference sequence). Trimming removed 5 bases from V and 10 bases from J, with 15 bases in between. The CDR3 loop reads CAWVPVSAEQFF. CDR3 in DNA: TGTGCCTGGGTCCCGGTGAGTGCAGAGCAGTTCTTC.

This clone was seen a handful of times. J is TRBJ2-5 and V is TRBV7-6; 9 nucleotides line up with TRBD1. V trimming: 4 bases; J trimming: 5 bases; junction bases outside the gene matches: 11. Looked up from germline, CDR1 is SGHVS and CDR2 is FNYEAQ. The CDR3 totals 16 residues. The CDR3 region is CASSSGTGLGGETQYF. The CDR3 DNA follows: TGTGCCAGCAGCTCGGGGACAGGGCTTGGGGGGGAGACCCAGTACTTC.

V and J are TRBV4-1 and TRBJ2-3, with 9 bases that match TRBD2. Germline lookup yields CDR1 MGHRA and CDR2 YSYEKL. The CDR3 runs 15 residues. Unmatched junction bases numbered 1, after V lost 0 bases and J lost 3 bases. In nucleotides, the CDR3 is TGCGCCAGCAGCCAAGATGGACTAGCGACAGATACGCAGTATTTT. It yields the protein CASSQDGLATDTQYF.

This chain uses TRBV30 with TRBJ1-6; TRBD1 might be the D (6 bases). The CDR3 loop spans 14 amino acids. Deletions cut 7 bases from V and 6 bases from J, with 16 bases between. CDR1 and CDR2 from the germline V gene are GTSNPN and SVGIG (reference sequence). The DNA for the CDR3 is TGTGCCTCCCCCTCGGGACAAATTAATTCACCCCTCCACTTT. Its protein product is CASPSGQINSPLHF.